This TCR beta chain was captured by sequencing in a study of T-cell memory formation after mild COVID-19. Study overall: Largely donor-specific sequence clusters came from two donors. Study-wide results and limits: Contracting clones localized mainly to CM and EM when CD4+ and mainly to EMRA when CD8+. Pre-infection memory contained some responding clones, which suggested that cross-reactive memory had joined.

The sample holds many counts of this clonotype. Its matching antigen is unknown. Trimming shortened V by 5 bases and J by 5 bases, and 18 bases separated the two germline ends. Germline V gives CDR1 SGHTA, CDR2 FQGNSA. The CDR3 spans 15 residues. TCRalpha and TCRbeta libraries used 5'RACE with constant-segment primers and UMIs. TCRdb reanalysed the 5' RACE reads using MiXCR and keeps one entry per CDR3 protein. The sample has about 340,000 distinct CDR3 sequences; roughly 15% are singletons. Specimen: PBMCs or a T cell subset sorted from them (not recorded which). This chain links TRBV7-2 with TRBJ2-5; D gene ambiguous. This clonotype was obtained from a young man who had mild COVID-19 (a few samples of this study predate the infection). Cell type and time point are not known. This CDR3 is CASSLGVSRTETQYF. The CDR3 region has the DNA TGTGCCAGCAGCCTTGGAGTATCTCGCACGGAGACCCAGTACTTC.